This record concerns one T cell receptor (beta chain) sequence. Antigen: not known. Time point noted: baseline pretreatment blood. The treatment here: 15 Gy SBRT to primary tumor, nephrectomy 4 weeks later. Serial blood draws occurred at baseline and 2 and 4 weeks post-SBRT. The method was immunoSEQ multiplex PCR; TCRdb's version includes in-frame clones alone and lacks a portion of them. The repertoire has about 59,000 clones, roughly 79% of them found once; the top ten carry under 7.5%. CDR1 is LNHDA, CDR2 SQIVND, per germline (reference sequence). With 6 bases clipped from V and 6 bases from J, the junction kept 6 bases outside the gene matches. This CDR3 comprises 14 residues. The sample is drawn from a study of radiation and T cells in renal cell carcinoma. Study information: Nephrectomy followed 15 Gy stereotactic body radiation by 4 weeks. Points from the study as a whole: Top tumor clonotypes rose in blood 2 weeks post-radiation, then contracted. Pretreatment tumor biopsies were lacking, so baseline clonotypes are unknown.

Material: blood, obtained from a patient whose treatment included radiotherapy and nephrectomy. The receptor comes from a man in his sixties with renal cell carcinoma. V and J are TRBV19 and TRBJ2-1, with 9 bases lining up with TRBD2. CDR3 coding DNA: TGTGCCAGTAGCCCGGGACTAGCCGGCAATGAGCAGTTCTTC. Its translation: CASSPGLAGNEQFF.